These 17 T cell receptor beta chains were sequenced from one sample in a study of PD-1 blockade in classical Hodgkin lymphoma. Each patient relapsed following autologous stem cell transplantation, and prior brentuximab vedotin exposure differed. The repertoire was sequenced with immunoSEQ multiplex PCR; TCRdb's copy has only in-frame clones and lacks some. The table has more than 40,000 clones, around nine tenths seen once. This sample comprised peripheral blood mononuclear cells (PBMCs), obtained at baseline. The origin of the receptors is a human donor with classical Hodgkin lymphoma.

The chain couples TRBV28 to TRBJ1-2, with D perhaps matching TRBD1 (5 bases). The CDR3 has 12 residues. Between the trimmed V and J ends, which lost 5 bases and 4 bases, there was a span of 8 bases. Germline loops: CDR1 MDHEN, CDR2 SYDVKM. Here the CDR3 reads CASSPTAYGYTF. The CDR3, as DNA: TGTGCCAGCAGTCCGACAGCCTATGGCTACACCTTC.

The CDR3 nucleotides are TGTGCCAGTCGTCGGGACGGTGAACATGGCTACACCTTC. Protein product: CASRRDGEHGYTF. The J gene is TRBJ1-2, the V gene TRBV25-1, with D tentatively TRBD1 (5 bases). Trimming took off 9 bases at V and 6 bases at J, with 17 bases between the two ends. Germline values: CDR1 MGHDK, CDR2 SYGVNS. The CDR3 consists of 13 residues.

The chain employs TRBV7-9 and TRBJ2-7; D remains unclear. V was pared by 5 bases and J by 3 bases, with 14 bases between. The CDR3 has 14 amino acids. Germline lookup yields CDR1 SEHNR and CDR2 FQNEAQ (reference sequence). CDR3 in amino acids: CASSGDSGGYEQYF. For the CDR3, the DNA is TGTGCCAGCAGCGGAGATTCCGGTGGCTACGAGCAGTACTTC.

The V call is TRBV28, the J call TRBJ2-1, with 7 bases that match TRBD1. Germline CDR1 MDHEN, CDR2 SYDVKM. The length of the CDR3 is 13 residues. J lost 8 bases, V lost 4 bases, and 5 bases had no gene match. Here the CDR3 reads CASSSTGVDEQFF. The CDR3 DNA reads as TGTGCCAGCAGTTCCACAGGGGTGGATGAGCAGTTCTTC.

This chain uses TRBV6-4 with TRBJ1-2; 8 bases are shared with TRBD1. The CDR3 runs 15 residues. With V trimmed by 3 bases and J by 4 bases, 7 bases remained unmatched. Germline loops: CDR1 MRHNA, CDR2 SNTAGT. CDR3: CASSDWQGARYGYTF. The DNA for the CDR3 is TGTGCCAGCAGTGATTGGCAGGGGGCGCGCTATGGCTACACCTTC.

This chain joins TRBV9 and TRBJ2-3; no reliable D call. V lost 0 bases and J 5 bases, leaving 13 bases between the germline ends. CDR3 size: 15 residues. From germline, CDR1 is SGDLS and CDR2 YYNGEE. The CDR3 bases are TGTGCCAGCAGCGTAGTTGGAAGTGGTTTAGATACGCAGTATTTT. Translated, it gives CASSVVGSGLDTQYF.

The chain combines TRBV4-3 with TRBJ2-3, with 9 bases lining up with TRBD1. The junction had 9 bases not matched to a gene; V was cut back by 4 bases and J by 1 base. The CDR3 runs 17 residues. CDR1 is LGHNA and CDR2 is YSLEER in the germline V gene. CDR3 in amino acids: CASSPARQGVGTDTQYF. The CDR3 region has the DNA TGCGCCAGCAGCCCCGCCCGACAGGGGGTCGGCACAGATACGCAGTATTTT.

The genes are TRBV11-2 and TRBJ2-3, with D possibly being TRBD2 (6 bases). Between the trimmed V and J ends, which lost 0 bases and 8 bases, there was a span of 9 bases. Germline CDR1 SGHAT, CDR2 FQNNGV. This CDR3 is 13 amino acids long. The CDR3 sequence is CASSLDRGVTQYF. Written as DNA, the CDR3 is TGTGCCAGCAGCTTAGATCGCGGGGTTACGCAGTATTTT. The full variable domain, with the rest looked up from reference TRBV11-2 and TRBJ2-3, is EAGVAQSPRYKIIEKRQSVAFWCNPISGHATLYWYQQILGQGPKLLIQFQNNGVVDDSQLPKDRFSAERLKGVDSTLKIQPAKLEDSAVYLCASSLDRGVTQYFGPGTRLTVL.

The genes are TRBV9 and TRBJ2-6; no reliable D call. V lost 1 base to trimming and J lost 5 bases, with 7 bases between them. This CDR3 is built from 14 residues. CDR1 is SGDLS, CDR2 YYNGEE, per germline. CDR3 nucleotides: TGTGCCAGCAGCGTACTCCCCTGGGCCAACGTCCTGACTTTC. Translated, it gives CASSVLPWANVLTF.

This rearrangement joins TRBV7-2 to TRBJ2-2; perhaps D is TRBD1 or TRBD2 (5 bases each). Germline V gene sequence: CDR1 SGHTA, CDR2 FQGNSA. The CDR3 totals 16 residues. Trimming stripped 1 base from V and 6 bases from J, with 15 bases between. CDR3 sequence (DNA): TGTGCCAGCAGCTTAGTGGCCGGGGCCGCTCCCGGGGAGCTGTTTTTT. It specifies CASSLVAGAAPGELFF. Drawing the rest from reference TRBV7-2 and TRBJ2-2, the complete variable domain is GAGVSQSPSNKVTEKGKDVELRCDPISGHTALYWYRQSLGQGLEFLIYFQGNSAPDKSGLPSDRFSAERTGGSVSTLTIQRTQQEDSAVYLCASSLVAGAAPGELFFGEGSRLTVL.

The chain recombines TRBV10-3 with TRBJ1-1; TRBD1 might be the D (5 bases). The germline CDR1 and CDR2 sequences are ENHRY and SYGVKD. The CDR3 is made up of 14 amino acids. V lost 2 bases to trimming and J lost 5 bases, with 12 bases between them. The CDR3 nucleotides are TGTGCCATCAGTGAGCCGAACCCAGGGACTGAAGCTTTCTTT. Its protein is CAISEPNPGTEAFF.

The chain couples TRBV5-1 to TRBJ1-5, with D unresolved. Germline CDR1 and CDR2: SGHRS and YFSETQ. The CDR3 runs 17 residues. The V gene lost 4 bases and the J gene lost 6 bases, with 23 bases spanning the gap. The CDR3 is CASSPRRREGVAQPQHF. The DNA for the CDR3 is TGCGCCAGCAGCCCGAGAAGGAGGGAAGGAGTTGCTCAGCCCCAGCATTTT.

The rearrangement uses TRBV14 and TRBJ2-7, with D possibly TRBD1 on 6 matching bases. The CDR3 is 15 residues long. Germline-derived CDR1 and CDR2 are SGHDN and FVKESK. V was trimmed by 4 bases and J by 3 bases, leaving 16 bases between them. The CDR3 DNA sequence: TGTGCCAGCAGCCTCTCATCGGGACATTTCTACGAGCAGTACTTC. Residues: CASSLSSGHFYEQYF.

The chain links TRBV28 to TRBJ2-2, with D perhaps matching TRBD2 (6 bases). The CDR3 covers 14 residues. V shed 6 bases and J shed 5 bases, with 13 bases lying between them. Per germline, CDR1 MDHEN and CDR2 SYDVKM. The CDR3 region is CASRVLAGTGELFF. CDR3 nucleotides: TGTGCCAGCAGGGTACTCGCGGGAACCGGGGAGCTGTTTTTT.

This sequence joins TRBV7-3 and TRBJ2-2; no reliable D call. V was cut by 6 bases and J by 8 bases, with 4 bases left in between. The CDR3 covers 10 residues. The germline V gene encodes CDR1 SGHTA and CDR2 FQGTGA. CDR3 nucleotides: TGTGCCAGCAGGAGGGGGGAGCTGTTTTTT. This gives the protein CASRRGELFF.

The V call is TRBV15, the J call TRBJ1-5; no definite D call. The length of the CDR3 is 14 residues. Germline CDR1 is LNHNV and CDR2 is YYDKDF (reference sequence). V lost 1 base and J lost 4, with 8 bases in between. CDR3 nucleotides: TGTGCCACCAGCAGAGCGGCGGGAAATCAGCCCCAGCATTTT. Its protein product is CATSRAAGNQPQHF.

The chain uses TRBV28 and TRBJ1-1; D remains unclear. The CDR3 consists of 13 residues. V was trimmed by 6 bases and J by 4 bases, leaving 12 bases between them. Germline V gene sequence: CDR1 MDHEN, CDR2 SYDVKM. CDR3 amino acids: CASSQDRVTEAFF. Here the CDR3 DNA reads TGTGCCAGCAGCCAAGATAGGGTCACTGAAGCTTTCTTT.